One TCR beta chain is described in this entry. Its matching antigen is unknown. These data are taken from a study of cytomegalovirus exposure and HLA in healthy donors. Findings and caveats of the study: The Asian-associated ancestry cluster reportedly had fewer N-insertions than the roughly 670-donor mean in a later analysis. Per a prior analysis, the majority of TCR beta V segments were productive roughly 87% or roughly 30% of the time. It was about 180 TCR beta chains that were listed as cytomegalovirus-associated.

The junction had 11 bases not matched to a gene; V was cut back by 4 bases and J by 5 bases. The CDR3 contains 16 residues. Germline loops: CDR1 LNHDA, CDR2 SQIVND (reference sequence). With 60 Vbeta and 13 Jbeta primers, the PCR was carried out. Authors' methods: An analysis that came later counted 73 million or so unique TCR beta chains, some 11 million shared. The protocol was immunoSEQ multiplex PCR, while the TCRdb copy is restricted to in-frame clones and leaves out a portion. D and trimming come from the DNA, and the V and J calls and clone size come from that table. The sample lists 100,000 to 130,000 clones; 82% were seen once.

Sequenced material: PBMCs. This TCR was recovered from a man under 40 in good health and CMV-seropositive. V gene TRBV19 combines with J gene TRBJ1-5; TRBD1 agrees at 7 bases. Here the CDR3 reads CASSTSHGTAYQPQHF. CDR3 coding DNA: TGTGCCAGTAGTACCTCACATGGGACAGCCTATCAGCCCCAGCATTTT.